This is a list of T cell receptor beta chains from one sample in a study of T cell responses to AZD1222 COVID-19 vaccine. Some clones are missing from TCRdb's copy, which holds only in-frame ones; the method was immunoSEQ multiplex PCR. The table shows some 120,000 clones, with roughly 90% occurring only once. The sample was peripheral blood, taken on day 0 of AZD1222 vaccination. The receptors shown here come from an adult in good health. CDR3s include the opening cysteine and the closing phenylalanine or tryptophan. The order of the fields is V gene, D gene, clone size, J gene, CDR3 DNA, CDR3 protein. The D gene is left open where the match is weak. Size is stated for part of the rows, as once, few or many counts, or as a class when the clone is expanded.

v_gene: TRBV4-1
d_gene: -
abundance: -
j_gene: TRBJ2-1
CDR3nt: TGCGCCAGCAGTCCCAGCCCGGGACTTGGTTACAATGAGCAGTTCTTC
CDR3aa: CASSPSPGLGYNEQFF

v_gene: TRBV18
d_gene: -
abundance: -
j_gene: TRBJ1-6
CDR3nt: TGTGCCAGCTCACCCGAAGGGGTGGTTAATTCACCCCTCCACTTT
CDR3aa: CASSPEGVVNSPLHF

v_gene: TRBV4-3
d_gene: -
abundance: -
j_gene: TRBJ1-1
CDR3nt: TGCGCCAGCAGCCAAGAAGTTCGGGGAGGACGTTCGACTGAAGCTTTCTTT
CDR3aa: CASSQEVRGGRSTEAFF

v_gene: TRBV28
d_gene: -
abundance: -
j_gene: TRBJ1-5
CDR3nt: TGTGCCAGCAGCCCGCAGGGATACCTCAATCAGCCCCAGCATTTT
CDR3aa: CASSPQGYLNQPQHF

v_gene: TRBV27
d_gene: TRBD2
abundance: -
j_gene: TRBJ2-5
CDR3nt: TGTGCCAGCAGTTTGCTAGCGGGGGGGCGGGGGACCCAGTACTTC
CDR3aa: CASSLLAGGRGTQYF

v_gene: TRBV7-9
d_gene: -
abundance: -
j_gene: TRBJ1-1
CDR3nt: TGTGCCAGCAGCTTAGTCCGGGACTATGAAGCTTTCTTT
CDR3aa: CASSLVRDYEAFF

v_gene: TRBV29-1
d_gene: -
abundance: -
j_gene: TRBJ1-2
CDR3nt: TGCAGCGCTCACTTGGGGCAGGGCGGCTACACCTTC
CDR3aa: CSAHLGQGGYTF

v_gene: TRBV4-3
d_gene: -
abundance: -
j_gene: TRBJ1-2
CDR3nt: TGCGCCAGCAGCCAAACCCGGGATAACTATGGCTACACCTTC
CDR3aa: CASSQTRDNYGYTF

v_gene: TRBV7-9
d_gene: -
abundance: -
j_gene: TRBJ2-2
CDR3nt: TGTGCCAGCAGCCCCGAGGGCACTTTGCCAGTCACCGGGGAGCTGTTTTTT
CDR3aa: CASSPEGTLPVTGELFF

v_gene: TRBV5-4
d_gene: -
abundance: -
j_gene: TRBJ2-7
CDR3nt: TGTGCCAGCAGCGCCCTGGGGGAGCAGTACTTC
CDR3aa: CASSALGEQYF

v_gene: TRBV30
d_gene: -
abundance: -
j_gene: TRBJ2-5
CDR3nt: TGTGCCTGGAGTGCAACAGGGTTGGGGAAGACCCAGTACTTC
CDR3aa: CAWSATGLGKTQYF

v_gene: TRBV29-1
d_gene: -
abundance: -
j_gene: TRBJ2-7
CDR3nt: TGCAGCGTTGAGGGCAGGGGATACGAGCAGTACTTC
CDR3aa: CSVEGRGYEQYF

v_gene: TRBV21-1
d_gene: -
abundance: -
j_gene: TRBJ1-6
CDR3nt: TGTGCCAGCAGCAATTTTCGTATTTATCCAGACTCCTATAATTCACCCCTCCACTTT
CDR3aa: CASSNFRIYPDSYNSPLHF

v_gene: TRBV7-3
d_gene: TRBD2
abundance: -
j_gene: TRBJ2-1
CDR3nt: TGTGCCAGCAGCGCAGCGGGGGTTGTTGAGCAGTTCTTC
CDR3aa: CASSAAGVVEQFF

v_gene: TRBV13
d_gene: TRBD2
abundance: -
j_gene: TRBJ2-1
CDR3nt: TGTGCCAGCACCTGGACTAGCGGGGGGCCCGAGCAGTTCTTC
CDR3aa: CASTWTSGGPEQFF

v_gene: TRBV29-1
d_gene: TRBD2
abundance: -
j_gene: TRBJ2-7
CDR3nt: TGCAGCGTTGACCTAGCGGGGACCTACGAGCAGTACTTC
CDR3aa: CSVDLAGTYEQYF

v_gene: TRBV7-2
d_gene: -
abundance: -
j_gene: TRBJ2-5
CDR3nt: TGTGCCAGCAGCCCCCGAGAGACCCAGTACTTC
CDR3aa: CASSPRETQYF

v_gene: TRBV28
d_gene: TRBD2
abundance: -
j_gene: TRBJ2-1
CDR3nt: TGTGCCAGCAGTTTTAGCGGGGGGCCCAATGAGCAGTTCTTC
CDR3aa: CASSFSGGPNEQFF

v_gene: TRBV6-1
d_gene: -
abundance: -
j_gene: TRBJ1-3
CDR3nt: TGTGCCAGCAGTGAAGGGGACGCTGGAAACACCATATATTTT
CDR3aa: CASSEGDAGNTIYF

v_gene: TRBV5-1
d_gene: -
abundance: once
j_gene: TRBJ1-4
CDR3nt: TGCGCCAGCAGCTTTTATGGCGTGAGGGGCGAAAAACTGTTTTTT
CDR3aa: CASSFYGVRGEKLFF